What follows are 10 T cell receptor beta chains derived from one specimen sequenced in a study of blood T cell repertoires in COVID-19. Clones were read by immunoSEQ multiplex PCR, and TCRdb kept only the in-frame ones, dropping some. The data contain approximately 220,000 clones, under 90% of them singletons. Input material: peripheral blood. The receptors here all came from a man between 50 and 59 years old with acute or convalescent COVID-19.

The chain carries TRBV18 and TRBJ1-3, with TRBD1 as a possible D gene (6 bases). With 2 bases removed from V and 0 bases from J, the gap between germline ends came to 14 bases. Germline values: CDR1 KGHSH, CDR2 LQKENI. The CDR3 length is 17 residues. The CDR3 spells CASSPILRGASGNTIYF. The CDR3 DNA sequence: TGTGCCAGCTCACCAATACTCCGGGGGGCCTCTGGAAACACCATATATTTT.

The chain has TRBV6-1 and TRBJ1-5, with 7 bases lining up with TRBD1. Trimming took 7 bases from V and 4 from J; bases not matched to a gene: 4. The V gene's germline CDR1 is MNHNS and CDR2 SASEGT. The CDR3 spans 13 residues. CDR3 nucleotide sequence: TGTGCCAGCATGGGACAGTTTAATCAGCCCCAGCATTTT. Translation: CASMGQFNQPQHF.

Only a few counts were recorded for this clone. This chain connects TRBV6-5 to TRBJ1-5; possible D gene TRBD1, 6 bases. The germline CDR1 and CDR2 sequences are MNHEY and SVGAGI. The CDR3 is 15 amino acids. V was cut by 8 bases and J by 3 bases, with 17 bases left in between. For the CDR3, the DNA is TGTGCCAGCGGACCAGCCGGACAGATCAATCAGCCCCAGCATTTT. Translating gives CASGPAGQINQPQHF.

V gene TRBV2 combines with J gene TRBJ2-7; 7 bases are shared with TRBD1. V trimming: 6 bases; J trimming: 2 bases; junction bases outside the gene matches: 4. Germline values: CDR1 SNHLY, CDR2 FYNNEI. CDR3 size: 13 residues. The CDR3 coding sequence is TGTGCCAGCAGAAGACAGGGCACCTACGAGCAGTACTTC. It translates to CASRRQGTYEQYF.

The chain combines TRBV18 with TRBJ2-1; TRBD1 might be the D (5 bases). V lost 1 base, J lost 1 base, and 5 bases lay in between. The CDR3 has 14 residues. The germline gives CDR1 KGHSH, CDR2 LQKENI. Here the CDR3 DNA reads TGTGCCAGCTCACCACAGGGGTCCTACAATGAGCAGTTCTTC. Its translation is CASSPQGSYNEQFF.

CDR3 loop: CASSLYGGADGYTF. The CDR3, as DNA: TGCGCCAGCAGCCTGTATGGGGGCGCGGATGGCTACACCTTC. V gene TRBV5-1 combines with J gene TRBJ1-2; a weak D match, TRBD1 (6 bases). The CDR3 is made up of 14 amino acids. The germline gives CDR1 SGHRS, CDR2 YFSETQ. V was clipped by 4 bases and J by 6 bases, with 16 bases between them. Complete variable domain (other parts from reference TRBV5-1 and TRBJ1-2): KAGVTQTPRYLIKTRGQQVTLSCSPISGHRSVSWYQQTPGQGLQFLFEYFSETQRNKGNFPGRFSGRQFSNSRSEMNVSTLELGDSALYLCASSLYGGADGYTFGSGTRLTVV.

The chain joins TRBV24-1 to TRBJ2-2; D is perhaps TRBD2 (6 bases). V was clipped by 1 base and J by 3 bases, with 11 bases between them. This CDR3 contains 16 residues. Germline CDR1 KGHDR, CDR2 SFDVKD. In nucleotides, the CDR3 is TGTGCCACCAGTGATTTTTCCGGGGGTGACACCGGGGAGCTGTTTTTT. Amino acid sequence: CATSDFSGGDTGELFF.

The chain combines TRBV7-2 with TRBJ2-7; no clear D. Deletions cut 1 base from V and 3 bases from J, with 7 bases between. CDR1 is SGHTA, CDR2 FQGNSA, per germline. The CDR3 extends over 13 amino acids. CDR3 in DNA: TGTGCCAGCAGCTTAGGGCCGTACTACGAGCAGTACTTC. Protein: CASSLGPYYEQYF.

This chain uses TRBV7-9 with TRBJ1-1, with TRBD1 matching 11 bases. The CDR3 is 17 amino acids. J lost 1 base, V lost 3 bases, and 7 bases had no gene match. Germline lookup yields CDR1 SEHNR and CDR2 FQNEAQ (reference sequence). The CDR3 loop is CASSFPPGQGGNTEAFF. The CDR3 region has the DNA TGTGCCAGCAGCTTTCCACCGGGACAGGGGGGGAACACTGAAGCTTTCTTT.

The chain recombines TRBV19 with TRBJ1-2; no reliable D call. The germline V gene encodes CDR1 LNHDA and CDR2 SQIVND (reference sequence). The CDR3 loop spans 15 amino acids. V gave up 3 bases and J gave up 4 bases, with 15 bases separating them. CDR3 in DNA: TGTGCCAGTAGTATGTACATCCCCGGGTTCTATGGCTACACCTTC. Its translation: CASSMYIPGFYGYTF.